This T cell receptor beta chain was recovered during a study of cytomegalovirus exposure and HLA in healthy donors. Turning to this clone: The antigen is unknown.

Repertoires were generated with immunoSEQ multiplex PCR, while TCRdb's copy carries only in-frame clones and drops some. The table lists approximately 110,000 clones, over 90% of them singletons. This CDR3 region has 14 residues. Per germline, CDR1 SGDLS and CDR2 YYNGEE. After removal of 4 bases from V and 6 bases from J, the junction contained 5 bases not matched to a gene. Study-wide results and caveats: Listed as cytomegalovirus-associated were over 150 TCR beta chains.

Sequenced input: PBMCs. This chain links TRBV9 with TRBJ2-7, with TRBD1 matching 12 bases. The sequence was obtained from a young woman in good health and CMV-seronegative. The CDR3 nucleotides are TGTGCCAGCAGCTTGGGACAGGGGGCCGGCGAGCAGTACTTC. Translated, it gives CASSLGQGAGEQYF. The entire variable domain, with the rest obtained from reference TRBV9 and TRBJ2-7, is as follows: DSGVTQTPKHLITATGQRVTLRCSPRSGDLSVYWYQQSLDQGLQFLIQYYNGEERAKGNILERFSAQQFPDLHSELNLSSLELGDSALYFCASSLGQGAGEQYFGPGTRLTVT.